The source of this T cell receptor (beta chain) is a study of shared clonotypes between healthy human individuals. Study-level information: There were three CD4 naive, three CD4 memory, two CD8 naive and one CD8 memory plates per donor.

Sorted subsets were amplified in replicate PCRs using around 200 ng DNA, approximately 30,000 T cell genomes. Repertoires were generated with immunoSEQ multiplex PCR, while TCRdb's copy carries only in-frame clones and drops some. The sample includes about 730,000 clones, about two thirds of them seen just once. Turning to this clone: The target antigen is unknown.

Losses at the gene ends were 0 bases for V and 9 bases for J; bases not matched to a gene: 2. Germline loops: CDR1 SGDLS, CDR2 YYNGEE. The CDR3 runs to 14 residues. Findings of the study overall: Inspection by rarefaction showed sorted-subset sequencing to be incomplete despite large depth. The expectation was that sequencing depth would affect clonotype sharing among donors.

Sequencing used memory CD4+ T cells sorted from blood. Subset denoted: CD45RA-negative fraction. V usage is TRBV9 and J usage is TRBJ1-6; 8 nucleotides line up with TRBD1. This TCR came from a woman under 40 in good health. The CDR3 nucleotides are TGTGCCAGCAGCGTAGCAGGGGGCAGTTCACCCCTCCACTTT. It codes for CASSVAGGSSPLHF.